These 7 T cell receptor beta chains came from one sample sequenced in a study of T cells in tumors after PD-1 blockade. Profiling relied on immunoSEQ multiplex PCR, and the TCRdb table lists in-frame clones only, not all of them. The sample yields more than 20,000 clones, around 78% seen once. The specimen was PBMCs, collected before anti-PD-1 treatment. Receptor source: a human donor with basal cell carcinoma.

Points on this clone: One end of the junction does not line up with germline, which may come from a read error. V usage is TRBV19 and J usage is TRBJ1-1, with 7 nucleotides matching TRBD1. Looked up from germline, CDR1 is LNHDA and CDR2 is SQIVND (reference sequence). The length of the CDR3 is 17 residues. The CDR3 loop is CASSILSGRGLKTEAFF. CDR3 sequence (DNA): TGTGCCAGTAGTATTCTTTCCGGTAGGGGGCTGAAAACTGAAGCTTTCTTT.

This chain uses TRBV6-6 with TRBJ2-1; 9 positions agree with TRBD2. The junction had 9 bases not matched to a gene; V was cut back by 6 bases and J by 6 bases. Germline CDR1 reads MNHNY; CDR2 reads SVGAGI (reference sequence). The CDR3 length is 15 residues. The CDR3 nucleotides read TGTGCCAGCAGGGCTCCTAGCGGGGTAGCCAATGAGCAGTTCTTC. This encodes CASRAPSGVANEQFF.

The J gene is TRBJ2-2, the V gene TRBV19, with 8 bases aligning to TRBD1. This CDR3 has 17 residues. With 7 bases clipped from V and 2 bases from J, the junction kept 12 bases outside the gene matches. The germline V gene has CDR1 LNHDA and CDR2 SQIVND (reference sequence). CDR3 sequence reads: CASKDREAGFNTGELFF. The CDR3 DNA sequence: TGTGCCAGTAAGGACAGGGAGGCTGGTTTTAACACCGGGGAGCTGTTTTTT.

In this sample, this clone turned up once. The rearrangement links TRBV12-3 or TRBV12-4 to TRBJ2-1; D is uncertain. The V gene lost 5 bases and the J gene lost 10 bases, with 9 bases spanning the gap. This CDR3 comprises 11 residues. CDR3 nucleotide sequence: TGTGCCAGCAGTGACTTGTGGGAGCAGTTCTTC. Encoded protein: CASSDLWEQFF.

The V gene is TRBV29-1, the J gene TRBJ2-7; 11 positions match TRBD1. CDR3 length equals 13 residues. CDR1 and CDR2 from the germline V gene are SQVTM and ANQGSEA. The ends lost 6 bases at V and 7 bases at J; junction bases unmatched: 8. The CDR3 loop reads CSVDGQGAREQYF. CDR3 DNA: TGCAGCGTAGACGGACAGGGGGCAAGGGAGCAGTACTTC.

The chain uses TRBV29-1 and TRBJ2-2; D gene uncertain. The V end lost 7 bases, the J end lost 0 bases, and 9 bases lay between the germline ends. This CDR3 is 13 amino acids long. CDR1 SQVTM and CDR2 ANQGSEA come from the germline V gene. The CDR3 here is CSARLANTGELFF. The CDR3 nucleotides read TGCAGCGCACGACTCGCGAACACCGGGGAGCTGTTTTTT.

This chain joins TRBV12-3 or TRBV12-4 and TRBJ1-2; D is unclear. CDR3 length: 13 amino acids. V lost 6 bases, J lost 1 base, and 9 bases lay in between. This CDR3 reads CASRREHNYGYTF. CDR3 bases: TGTGCCAGCAGGAGGGAGCATAACTATGGCTACACCTTC.